This TCR beta chain was sequenced during a study of blood T cells in healthy people across ages. The study's findings and limits: Strong correlation was found linking TCR beta diversity to naive T cell percentage. Roughly linear declines in TCR beta diversity per million T cells occurred with age.

Peripheral blood samples of 9 to 10 milliliters were drawn from each donor. The ends lost 2 bases at V and 5 bases at J; junction bases unmatched: 5. The germline V gene has CDR1 SGHTA and CDR2 FQGNSA. The CDR3 has 15 residues. A sample-barcoded 5' primer and a J-beta primer mix were used in a second PCR of roughly 7 to 12 cycles. TCRdb fed the 5' RACE reads into MiXCR, producing one record per CDR3 protein. The data show approximately 700,000 distinct CDR3 sequences, with roughly 30% seen just once and roughly 15% held by the top ten. This clonotype has ten or more counts. Its antigen is not identified.

The sequencing input was blood. This receptor was taken from a woman over 75 in good health. The J gene is TRBJ2-3, the V gene TRBV7-2, with 9 nucleotides matching TRBD2. The CDR3 DNA follows: TGTGCCAGCAGCTTACTTGCGGGGGGGGTAGATACGCAGTATTTT. Protein sequence: CASSLLAGGVDTQYF.